The next 20 T cell receptor beta chains were all read from a single sample in a study of a mutant IDH1 vaccine in newly diagnosed glioma. Assay used: immunoSEQ multiplex PCR; TCRdb lists only in-frame clones, some missing. The data hold tens of thousands of clones, with approximately 84% observed a single time. No cognate antigen is known for these TCRs. The time point was: week 47, end of study. A 20-mer mutant IDH1 peptide at 300 ug was injected subcutaneously with topical imiquimod. The sequencing here drew on PBMCs, taken from a glioma patient whose treatment included an IDH1 peptide vaccine. These receptors all stem from a woman in her twenties or thirties with glioma. Some clones in this sample may be carry-over from other donors' samples.

J is TRBJ1-1 and V is TRBV7-2; D not certain. The CDR3 totals 13 residues. Germline-derived CDR1 and CDR2 are SGHTA and FQGNSA. The V gene lost 4 bases and the J gene lost 4 bases, with 10 bases spanning the gap. The CDR3 DNA sequence: TGTGCCAGCAGCTATTCCCCGGGCACTGAAGCTTTCTTT. Protein sequence: CASSYSPGTEAFF.

This clone was seen only once. Other DNA sequences in this sample translate to the same CDR3. The V gene is TRBV10-1, the J gene TRBJ2-2; D remains ambiguous. V shed 3 bases and J shed 2 bases, with 7 bases lying between them. The germline V gene has CDR1 WNHNN and CDR2 SYGVQD (reference sequence). The CDR3 spans 14 residues. The CDR3 loop reads CASSEVGNTGELFF. CDR3 sequence (DNA): TGCGCCAGCAGTGAAGTCGGAAACACCGGGGAGCTGTTTTTT.

The CDR3 coding sequence is TGTGCCAGCAGTCCCGCCCCCAGGGAGGGAACTTGGTTCTATGGCTACACCTTC. Its translation: CASSPAPREGTWFYGYTF. This rearrangement joins TRBV28 to TRBJ1-2; maybe TRBD1 (5 bases). The CDR3 runs to 18 residues. Germline V lookup: CDR1 MDHEN, CDR2 SYDVKM. Trimming removed 5 bases from V and 4 bases from J, with 26 bases in between.

V and J are TRBV29-1 and TRBJ1-1, with 9 positions matching TRBD1. This CDR3 contains 14 residues. Germline V lookup: CDR1 SQVTM, CDR2 ANQGSEA. V shed 5 bases and J 4 bases; nucleotides not matched to a gene: 8. The CDR3 loop reads CSVCWDRVGTEAFF. CDR3 DNA sequence: TGCAGCGTTTGTTGGGACAGGGTAGGCACTGAAGCTTTCTTT.

V is TRBV19 and J is TRBJ1-3; TRBD1 might be the D (5 bases). V lost 3 bases and J 4 bases, leaving 13 bases between the germline ends. Germline values: CDR1 LNHDA, CDR2 SQIVND (reference sequence). The CDR3 is made up of 15 amino acids. The DNA for the CDR3 is TGTGCCAGTAGTATGAGGACACCGCCAGGAAACACCATATATTTT. Residues: CASSMRTPPGNTIYF.

The rearrangement uses TRBV6-1 and TRBJ2-1; D unclear. Germline CDR1 is MNHNS and CDR2 is SASEGT. The CDR3 contains 13 residues. Trimming took off 4 bases at V and 6 bases at J, with 10 bases between the two ends. Here the CDR3 reads CASSGIRGNEQFF. In nucleotides, the CDR3 is TGTGCCAGCAGTGGGATCCGCGGCAATGAGCAGTTCTTC.

The table lists this clone with a count of one. The CDR3: CASSAGLARGETQYF. CDR3 in DNA: TGTGCCAGCAGCGCGGGCCTGGCACGTGGGGAGACCCAGTACTTC. The chain combines TRBV9 with TRBJ2-5; D ambiguous. Trimming left V 3 bases short and J 5 bases short, with 17 bases between. The CDR3 runs to 15 residues. CDR1 SGDLS and CDR2 YYNGEE come from the germline V gene. The full variable domain, its missing parts supplied by reference TRBV9 and TRBJ2-5, is DSGVTQTPKHLITATGQRVTLRCSPRSGDLSVYWYQQSLDQGLQFLIQYYNGEERAKGNILERFSAQQFPDLHSELNLSSLELGDSALYFCASSAGLARGETQYFGPGTRLLVL.

The V call is TRBV2, the J call TRBJ1-2; TRBD1 might be the D (6 bases). The CDR3 is 13 residues long. CDR1 is SNHLY and CDR2 is FYNNEI in the germline V gene. V lost 1 base and J lost 3, with 6 bases in between. CDR3 coding DNA: TGTGCCAGCAGTGAAGGGACAGACTATGGCTACACCTTC. This gives the protein CASSEGTDYGYTF.

Only one count was recorded for this clone. The V and J genes are TRBV7-9 and TRBJ2-1; D may be TRBD2 (5 bases). V was pared by 4 bases and J by 8 bases, with 9 bases between. This CDR3 has 12 residues. Germline values: CDR1 SEHNR, CDR2 FQNEAQ (reference sequence). CDR3 sequence: CASSSSLDEQFF. CDR3 nucleotides: TGTGCCAGCAGCTCTAGCCTGGATGAGCAGTTCTTC.

The J gene is TRBJ2-7, the V gene TRBV5-6; a possible D gene is TRBD2 (6 bases). The CDR3 is 15 amino acids. Per the germline V gene, CDR1 is SGHDT and CDR2 is YYEEEE. V was clipped by 0 bases and J by 3 bases, with 13 bases between them. The CDR3 is CASSLGLVEVYEQYF. In nucleotides, the CDR3 is TGTGCCAGCAGCTTGGGACTAGTGGAGGTCTACGAGCAGTACTTC.

The chain couples TRBV10-1 to TRBJ1-1, with D uncertain. CDR1 is WNHNN, CDR2 SYGVQD, per germline (reference sequence). CDR3 length: 14 residues. The V end was cut by 3 bases, the J end by 0 bases, with 8 bases between. The CDR3 DNA follows: TGCGCCAGCAGTGAATCCTCCCTGAACACTGAAGCTTTCTTT. Translation: CASSESSLNTEAFF.

V usage is TRBV7-2 and J usage is TRBJ2-5; D possibly corresponds to TRBD1 (6 bases). Germline-derived CDR1 and CDR2 are SGHTA and FQGNSA. Trimming took 4 bases from V and 5 from J, leaving 14 bases between them. CDR3 length equals 14 residues. In DNA, the CDR3 is TGTGCCAGCAGCTCCTACCGACAGGTGGAGACCCAGTACTTC. Residues: CASSSYRQVETQYF.

This clone was seen a handful of times. This CDR3 is CASSPSGVTDTQYF. Here the CDR3 DNA reads TGTGCCAGCAGTCCTAGCGGTGTCACAGATACGCAGTATTTT. The chain employs TRBV25-1 and TRBJ2-3; 7 bases match TRBD2. Looked up from germline, CDR1 is MGHDK and CDR2 is SYGVNS. Trimming took 5 bases from V and 2 from J; bases not matched to a gene: 4. This CDR3 is 14 amino acids long.

This chain connects TRBV10-2 to TRBJ2-7, with D perhaps TRBD1 (6 bases). Trimming pared 0 bases from V and 5 bases from J, leaving 17 bases between. CDR3 length: 16 residues. The germline gives CDR1 WSHSY, CDR2 SAAADI. CDR3 protein: CASSESHRDIEDEQYF. The CDR3 coding sequence is TGCGCCAGCAGTGAGTCGCACCGGGACATAGAAGACGAGCAGTACTTC.

The V gene is TRBV14, the J gene TRBJ2-7; D ambiguous. There are 14 residues in the CDR3. CDR1 and CDR2 (germline): SGHDN, FVKESK. V gave up 1 base and J gave up 3 bases, with 10 bases separating them. CDR3 residues: CASSQGSAIYEQYF. Written as DNA, the CDR3 is TGTGCCAGCAGCCAAGGAAGTGCCATCTACGAGCAGTACTTC.

The chain employs TRBV30 and TRBJ1-1; D uncertain. Per the germline V gene, CDR1 is GTSNPN and CDR2 is SVGIG (reference sequence). The CDR3 runs to 14 residues. Trimming cost V 3 bases and J 1 base, with 12 bases left between them. CDR3 protein: CAWRVLQPNTEAFF. CDR3 bases: TGTGCCTGGAGAGTTCTTCAGCCGAACACTGAAGCTTTCTTT.

CDR3 region: CASSLAPVTSGYEQYF. CDR3 nucleotides: TGTGCCAGCAGCTTGGCCCCCGTGACTAGCGGGTACGAGCAGTACTTC. V usage is TRBV5-4 and J usage is TRBJ2-7, with TRBD2 identical over 10 bases. Germline V gene sequence: CDR1 SGHNT, CDR2 YYREEE (reference sequence). This CDR3 spans 16 amino acids. V lost 0 bases and J lost 4; bases outside the gene matches: 7. The full variable domain, rest sourced from reference TRBV5-4 and TRBJ2-7, is ETGVTQSPTHLIKTRGQQVTLRCSSQSGHNTVSWYQQALGQGPQFIFQYYREEENGRGNFPPRFSGLQFPNYSSELNVNALELDDSALYLCASSLAPVTSGYEQYFGPGTRLTVT.

V and J are TRBV11-1 and TRBJ2-7, with unresolved D. Looked up from germline, CDR1 is SGHAT and CDR2 is FQDESV (reference sequence). Trimming left V 1 base short and J 3 bases short, with 7 bases between. The CDR3 totals 13 residues. CDR3 loop: CASSLGRVYEQYF. The CDR3 nucleotides are TGTGCCAGCAGCTTAGGTCGGGTCTACGAGCAGTACTTC.

J is TRBJ2-1 and V is TRBV30; D remains unclear. CDR3 size: 11 residues. With 0 bases removed from V and 6 bases from J, the gap between germline ends came to 3 bases. Per the germline V gene, CDR1 is GTSNPN and CDR2 is SVGIG (reference sequence). The CDR3 is CAWSVFNEQFF. Here the CDR3 DNA reads TGTGCCTGGAGTGTATTCAATGAGCAGTTCTTC. Together with reference TRBV30 and TRBJ2-1, the CDR3 gives the full variable domain: SQTIHQWPATLVQPVGSPLSLECTVEGTSNPNLYWYRQAAGRGLQLLFYSVGIGQISSEVPQNLSASRPQDRQFILSSKKLLLSDSGFYLCAWSVFNEQFFGPGTRLTVL.

The table lists this clone with a few counts. This chain joins TRBV19 and TRBJ1-5; a possible D gene is TRBD1 (5 bases). The V and J ends lost 8 bases and 0 bases respectively, with 11 bases between them. The CDR3 consists of 14 residues. In germline, CDR1 is LNHDA, CDR2 SQIVND (reference sequence). The CDR3: CASGPGVSNQPQHF. The CDR3 DNA reads TGTGCCAGTGGGCCGGGGGTTAGCAATCAGCCCCAGCATTTT.